These 21 T cell receptor beta chains originate from one sample sequenced in a study of blood T cell repertoires in COVID-19. The assay was immunoSEQ multiplex PCR, and TCRdb's table has in-frame clones only and misses some. This table holds over 90,000 clones, roughly four fifths found once. Sequencing was carried out using peripheral blood. These receptors were obtained from a man aged 80 or over with COVID-19, enrolled during active disease.

The CDR3 is CATSRIGSGANVLTF. Written as DNA, the CDR3 is TGTGCCACCAGCAGAATCGGCTCTGGGGCCAACGTCCTGACTTTC. The chain recombines TRBV15 with TRBJ2-6; D call uncertain. Per germline, CDR1 LNHNV and CDR2 YYDKDF (reference sequence). The CDR3 sequence is 15 residues long. Trimming took 2 bases from V and 0 from J, leaving 5 bases between them. The variable domain in full, completed from reference TRBV15 and TRBJ2-6, reads DAMVIQNPRYQVTQFGKPVTLSCSQTLNHNVMYWYQQKSSQAPKLLFHYYDKDFNNEADTPDNFQSRRPNTSFCFLDIRSPGLGDTAMYLCATSRIGSGANVLTFGAGSRLTVL.

This chain joins TRBV19 and TRBJ1-1; 7 bases match TRBD1. J was trimmed by 4 bases and V by 7 bases; bases with no gene match: 6. Germline V gene sequence: CDR1 LNHDA, CDR2 SQIVND (reference sequence). The CDR3 contains 13 residues. The CDR3 spells CASKVRGLTEAFF. The DNA for the CDR3 is TGTGCCAGTAAAGTTAGGGGGCTCACTGAAGCTTTCTTT.

This chain links TRBV2 with TRBJ1-2, with 7 bases matching TRBD1. There are 14 residues in the CDR3. J lost 2 bases, V lost 3 bases, and 3 bases had no gene match. The germline CDR1 and CDR2 sequences are SNHLY and FYNNEI. CDR3 sequence (DNA): TGTGCCAGCAGTGAGGTGACAGGGAACTATGGCTACACCTTC. It translates to CASSEVTGNYGYTF.

V gene TRBV29-1 combines with J gene TRBJ1-2; D is possibly TRBD1 (5 bases). Germline lookup yields CDR1 SQVTM and CDR2 ANQGSEA. This CDR3 comprises 12 residues. Trimming cost V 3 bases and J 5 bases, with 10 bases left between them. CDR3 sequence (DNA): TGCAGCGTTGACAAAACAGGTTATGGCTACACCTTC. Protein sequence: CSVDKTGYGYTF.

V usage is TRBV28 and J usage is TRBJ1-2; maybe TRBD1 (6 bases). V lost 6 bases and J lost 6, with 11 bases in between. Looked up from germline, CDR1 is MDHEN and CDR2 is SYDVKM. There are 12 residues in the CDR3. This CDR3 is CASRTGKHGYTF. CDR3 bases: TGTGCCAGCAGAACAGGGAAACATGGCTACACCTTC.

The genes are TRBV28 and TRBJ1-4; D gene unclear. The CDR3 length is 16 residues. Per germline, CDR1 MDHEN and CDR2 SYDVKM. Deletions cut 3 bases from V and 3 bases from J, with 14 bases between. CDR3 nucleotides: TGTGCCAGCAGTTTGGGCGGCGCAGCGGCTAATGAAAAACTGTTTTTT. Translated, it gives CASSLGGAAANEKLFF.

This clone appeared a few times. V and J are TRBV5-5 and TRBJ1-1; perhaps TRBD1 as D (5 bases). Germline CDR1 and CDR2: SGHKS and YYEKEE (reference sequence). V gave up 5 bases and J gave up 0 bases, with 17 bases separating them. The CDR3 extends over 16 amino acids. The CDR3, as DNA: TGTGCCAGCAGTCAGGGACTCCGAGACCTGAACACTGAAGCTTTCTTT. Protein: CASSQGLRDLNTEAFF.

The chain has TRBV4-2 and TRBJ2-5, with 10 bases lining up with TRBD2. The CDR3 is 17 residues long. With V trimmed by 0 bases and J by 5 bases, 9 bases remained unmatched. Germline CDR1 is LGHNA and CDR2 is YNFKEQ. The CDR3 is CASSQDRLAGVRETQYF. In DNA form, the CDR3 reads TGTGCCAGCAGCCAAGATAGGCTAGCGGGAGTGCGGGAGACCCAGTACTTC.

This clone has only one observation. The chain is built from TRBV11-3 and TRBJ2-7; 9 bases match TRBD1. The CDR3 has 13 residues. Germline V CDR1 and CDR2: SGHNT, YENEEA. V lost 5 bases, J lost 6 bases, and 5 bases stayed unmatched. Here the CDR3 reads CASSAQGAREQYF. The CDR3 coding sequence is TGTGCCAGCAGCGCACAGGGGGCGCGCGAGCAGTACTTC.

The gene calls are TRBV27 and TRBJ1-4, with unresolved D. Germline CDR1 reads MNHEY; CDR2 reads SMNVEV (reference sequence). Between the trimmed V and J ends, which lost 3 bases and 10 bases, there was a span of 9 bases. The CDR3 has 12 amino acids. CDR3 sequence: CASSFPGRKLFF. The CDR3 nucleotides are TGTGCCAGCAGTTTTCCGGGAAGAAAACTGTTTTTT.

This sequence joins TRBV20-1 and TRBJ1-1; D is possibly TRBD1 (5 bases). Germline V lookup: CDR1 DFQATT, CDR2 SNEGSKA (reference sequence). The length of the CDR3 is 11 residues. V lost 3 bases and J lost 7, with 9 bases in between. The CDR3, as DNA: TGCAGTGCTAGGAGACAGCTTGAAGCTTTCTTT. It encodes CSARRQLEAFF.

V and J are TRBV13 and TRBJ2-7; 7 bases line up with TRBD2. Germline CDR1 PRHDT, CDR2 FYEKMQ (reference sequence). After removal of 0 bases from V and 2 bases from J, the junction contained 7 bases not matched to a gene. The CDR3 runs to 16 residues. CDR3 residues: CASSLGTGTTPYEQYF. The CDR3 DNA sequence: TGTGCCAGCAGCTTAGGAACCGGGACTACCCCCTACGAGCAGTACTTC.

This chain connects TRBV6-5 to TRBJ1-1, with TRBD1 identical over 9 bases. V was clipped by 4 bases and J by 5 bases; unmatched bases: 5. This CDR3 contains 14 residues. CDR1 is MNHEY and CDR2 is SVGAGI in the germline V gene. The DNA of the CDR3 is TGTGCCAGCAGTTCCGGGACAGGGCGTACTGAAGCTTTCTTT. Protein product: CASSSGTGRTEAFF.

The chain has TRBV28 and TRBJ1-5; TRBD1 aligns across 7 bases. Per the germline V gene, CDR1 is MDHEN and CDR2 is SYDVKM. J gave up 2 bases and V 7 bases, and 11 bases lay outside the gene matches. This CDR3 has 16 amino acids. The CDR3 loop is CASTNLPGTGNQPQHF. CDR3 bases: TGTGCCAGCACCAACCTTCCAGGGACAGGCAATCAGCCCCAGCATTTT.

The CDR3 loop is CASSPRTGGGYTF. In DNA, the CDR3 is TGTGCCAGCAGCCCGCGGACAGGAGGAGGCTACACCTTC. This chain links TRBV7-6 with TRBJ1-2; 7 bases agree with TRBD1. J lost 8 bases, V lost 5 bases, and 8 bases had no gene match. The germline V gene encodes CDR1 SGHVS and CDR2 FNYEAQ. The CDR3 length is 13 residues. Looking up the rest from reference TRBV7-6 and TRBJ1-2 gives the full variable domain: GAGVSQSPRYKVTKRGQDVALRCDPISGHVSLYWYRQALGQGPEFLTYFNYEAQQDKSGLPNDRFSAERPEGSISTLTIQRTEQRDSAMYRCASSPRTGGGYTFGSGTRLTVV.

This clone was picked up one time. The V gene is TRBV9, the J gene TRBJ1-6; 8 nucleotides agree with TRBD1. The germline V gene encodes CDR1 SGDLS and CDR2 YYNGEE. CDR3 length: 17 residues. J lost 8 bases, V lost 5 bases, and 15 bases had no gene match. DNA for the CDR3: TGTGCCAGCAGTACCATGCCAGGGGGCGAGTCAGATTCACCCCTCCACTTT. This sequence encodes CASSTMPGGESDSPLHF.

With regard to this clone: The germline gene is not matched at one end of the junction; a read error may be the cause. The chain is built from TRBV5-1 and TRBJ2-5; possible D gene TRBD2, 6 bases. Germline V gene sequence: CDR1 SGHRS, CDR2 YFSETQ. The CDR3 covers 15 residues. CDR3 DNA sequence: TGCGCCAGCAGTTTGGACGGGGGTAACCAAGAGACCCAGTACTTC. Protein: CASSLDGGNQETQYF.

The genes are TRBV27 and TRBJ2-7; unclear D gene. Trimming took off 3 bases at V and 7 bases at J, with 7 bases between the two ends. This CDR3 is built from 11 residues. Germline CDR1 reads MNHEY; CDR2 reads SMNVEV (reference sequence). The CDR3 region is CASSFDREQYF. The CDR3 nucleotides are TGTGCCAGCAGTTTCGATCGGGAGCAGTACTTC.

This clone showed up just a few times. V is TRBV2 and J is TRBJ1-1; the D gene is possibly TRBD1 (6 bases). The CDR3 runs 15 residues. V was clipped by 7 bases and J by 2 bases, with 17 bases between them. Germline CDR1 SNHLY, CDR2 FYNNEI. The DNA of the CDR3 is TGTGCCAGCAACTATTTCAGGGGACTAAACACTGAAGCTTTCTTT. It codes for CASNYFRGLNTEAFF.

The chain joins TRBV19 to TRBJ2-2, with TRBD1 matching over 8 bases. The CDR3 is made up of 17 amino acids. The V gene end was trimmed by 3 bases and the J gene end by 0 bases; junction bases not matched to a gene: 6. Germline V lookup: CDR1 LNHDA, CDR2 SQIVND (reference sequence). In DNA, the CDR3 is TGTGCCAGTAGTATGATGTCAGGGGGCACGAACACCGGGGAGCTGTTTTTT. Translated, it gives CASSMMSGGTNTGELFF.

The table lists this clone with a few counts. This sequence joins TRBV29-1 and TRBJ2-4; 8 bases line up with TRBD1. CDR3 length equals 17 residues. V trimming: 7 bases; J trimming: 9 bases; junction bases outside the gene matches: 23. CDR1 is SQVTM and CDR2 is ANQGSEA in the germline V gene. The CDR3: CSAVDRWFDRGEGIQYF. CDR3 DNA: TGCAGCGCTGTCGATCGTTGGTTTGACAGGGGTGAGGGCATTCAGTACTTC.